This TCR beta chain came from a study of blood T cell repertoires in COVID-19. Assay used: immunoSEQ multiplex PCR; TCRdb lists only in-frame clones, some missing. Of around 200,000 clones listed, about four fifths are singletons. Germline CDR1 is KGHDR and CDR2 is SFDVKD. V trimming: 4 bases; J trimming: 1 base; junction bases outside the gene matches: 6. The CDR3 runs 16 residues. The V and J genes are TRBV24-1 and TRBJ1-5; TRBD1 agrees at 7 bases. Input material: peripheral blood. The clonotype comes from a woman aged 40 to 50 with active or convalescent COVID-19. CDR3 residues: CATSEPDRASNQPQHF. The CDR3 coding sequence is TGTGCCACCAGTGAACCCGACAGGGCGAGCAATCAGCCCCAGCATTTT.